This T cell receptor beta chain was obtained from a study of vaccination and CD4 T cells after COVID-19. Sequenced with the Oncomine TCR Beta short-read assay was DNA taken from cultured CD4+ T cells. MiXCR, applied by TCRdb to the PCR reads, yields one record per CDR3 protein. The table lists more than 10,000 distinct CDR3 sequences, around 50% of them singletons. Trimming took 3 bases from V and 7 from J, leaving 14 bases between them. The CDR3 consists of 14 residues. Germline CDR1 SGHTA, CDR2 FQGTGA. Sample treatment: roughly ten-day PBMC culture with coronavirus spike peptide pools or control peptides (ViraFEST assay). About this clonotype itself: Antigen unknown.

The TCR originated in a human donor who had recovered from COVID-19. This chain connects TRBV7-3 to TRBJ2-3; TRBD2 is a possible D gene (5 bases). Sequenced sample: CD4+ T cells from blood, cultured in vitro. Here the CDR3 reads CASSFRGGKNTQYF. The CDR3 DNA follows: TGTGCCAGCAGCTTCCGAGGAGGAAAGAATACGCAGTATTTT.